This TCR beta chain was captured by sequencing in a study of shared clonotypes between healthy human individuals (dated by TCRdb to between 2020 and 2021). A note on the overall study: The cohort included a few men and a couple of women between 18 and 49 years of age. For each donor, three plates each were used for CD4 naive and CD4 memory, two plates were used for CD8 naive, and one plate was used for CD8 memory. The study deeply sequenced blood TCR repertoires of 5 or 6 healthy adults to estimate repertoire size and the extent of clonotype sharing between individuals. Libraries were prepared and TCR repertoires were sequenced by different laboratories using diverse techniques, in order to increase sequencing depth and limit assay-specific biases. Each donor's leukapheresis produced roughly between about 0.8 and 8.9 billion PBMCs. Paper-wide results and their limitations: Even with the large sequencing depth, rarefaction of the sorted-subset datasets indicated that sequencing was incomplete. When several donors were compared, the shared fraction of clonotypes was 5% to 6.5% for naive CD4, around 3.5% for naive CD8, about 2.4% for memory CD4, and less than 0.5% for memory CD8. The small number of donors limited the genetic and exposure-history diversity represented. Compared with non-shared clonotypes, the clonotypes found in all four sorted-subset donors had higher generation probabilities. Sampling was limited to blood, and TCR repertoires in tissue likely differ from TCR repertoires in blood. Estimated clonotype richness was generally larger for naive than for memory subsets. Pairwise subsampling led to the expectation that sequencing depth would affect the degree of clonotype sharing among donors.

TCR CDR3 regions were amplified from genomic DNA by multiplex PCR using the deep immunoSEQ assay. Extracted genomic DNA from each cell subset was distributed evenly across all wells of several immunoSEQ 96-well plates, and each plate was treated as a replicate. Each replicate PCR for sorted subsets received about 0.2 ug genomic DNA, equal to roughly 29,000 T cell genomes. Purified libraries were quantified with a Qubit 3.0 fluorometer, sized on a Bioanalyzer 2100, and re-quantified with the KAPA Library Quantification kit. A separate single-read 150-cycle Illumina NextSeq 550 flow cell was used to sequence each immunoSEQ 96-well plate. Regarding the original processing steps: Because the immunoSEQ output included only junctional sequences and no quality scores, the filtering could not be the same as the filtering used for full-length reads. To assign V/J genes and CDR3, sequences were annotated using PyIR, a Python wrapper for IgBLAST v1.9, with IMGT germline references. Reads were removed for weak V/J assignments (E-value above 1e-6), missing CDR3, stop codons, out-of-frame junctions, or ambiguous translated residues. V3J clonotypes were defined by identical inferred V gene, J gene, and CDR3 amino acid sequence. Percentage overlap between repertoires was computed as shared unique clonotypes divided by the size of the smaller repertoire. Richness of each repertoire was evaluated using RTK rarefaction, the Chao1 estimator, and Recon v2.1 estimates of unobserved clonotypes. Generation probabilities were computed with OLGA for all TCRbeta clonotypes obtained by the gDNA method from several donors. TCRdb re-hosts the immuneACCESS table, in-frame sequences only. Its copies lack some clones; in the studies checked, an unresolved V gene accounts for under half of them, and the cause for the rest is not known. The V and J calls and clone size are taken from that table; D and trimming were inferred from the DNA. The sample records approximately 2.5 million clones, 85% to 95% of which are singletons. Of the sample, roughly 0.15% is held by the ten largest clones.

This clone was observed once. The clone's antigen remains unknown. There are no base qualities to consult, and no much larger clone falls within one base. Other DNA sequences in this specimen translate into the identical CDR3. The donors were healthy, HIV-negative adults who had no recently reported acute infections or vaccinations. All donors were Caucasian adults living in Nashville, Tennessee, USA. CD4+ T cells were enriched through magnetic negative selection, after which naive cells were positively selected on CD45RA and the remaining negative fraction served as the memory subset. After blood collection by leukapheresis, PBMCs were isolated using Ficoll-Histopaque density gradient centrifugation and then cryopreserved in the vapor phase of liquid nitrogen. Analytical flow cytometry was used to check the purity and quantity of each magnetically sorted T cell population. Genomic DNA was isolated from each sorted fraction and quantified by UV absorbance on a Nanodrop 2000c.

Sequencing was carried out using naive CD4+ T cells sorted from blood. The cell subset or site tag for this specimen amounts to: CD45RA+ positively selected. The TCR sequence derives from a man aged 18 to 30 in good health.

The CDR3 in this case is CASSLSGGAGANVLTF. The DNA is TGTGCCAGCAGCTTATCAGGGGGCGCTGGGGCCAACGTCCTGACTTTC. The sequence links TRBV7-2 to TRBJ2-6; TRBD1 agrees with 8 junctional bases. As encoded in the germline V gene, CDR1 is SGHTA while CDR2 is FQGNSA. Here V drops 2 bases and J drops 2 bases, and the junction holds 2 bases not matched to any gene. The CDR3 has 16 amino acids, counting the end cysteine and phenylalanine. CDR3 DNA is the only sequence kept; it has 48 bases, read in frame from the first base.